This T cell receptor (beta chain) was sequenced during a study of T cell changes during pregnancy in multiple sclerosis. Germline V gene data show CDR1 as SGHAT and CDR2 as FQNNGV. The CDR3 loop spans 15 amino acids. The V gene end was trimmed by 4 bases and the J gene end by 3 bases; junction bases not matched to a gene: 5. Clones were sequenced by immunoSEQ multiplex PCR, and TCRdb holds only the in-frame ones, with some missing. The sample records roughly 24,000 clones, about nine tenths being singletons. V usage is TRBV11-2 and J usage is TRBJ2-2; the match to TRBD1 covers 7 bases. The sequencing here drew on CD8+ T cells from peripheral blood mononuclear cells, taken in the first trimester of pregnancy. The sequence derives from a female donor in good health, enrolled as a control in a pregnancy study. In nucleotides, the CDR3 is TGTGCCAGCAGCTCAAAGACAGGGTACACCGGGGAGCTGTTTTTT. Its protein product is CASSSKTGYTGELFF.